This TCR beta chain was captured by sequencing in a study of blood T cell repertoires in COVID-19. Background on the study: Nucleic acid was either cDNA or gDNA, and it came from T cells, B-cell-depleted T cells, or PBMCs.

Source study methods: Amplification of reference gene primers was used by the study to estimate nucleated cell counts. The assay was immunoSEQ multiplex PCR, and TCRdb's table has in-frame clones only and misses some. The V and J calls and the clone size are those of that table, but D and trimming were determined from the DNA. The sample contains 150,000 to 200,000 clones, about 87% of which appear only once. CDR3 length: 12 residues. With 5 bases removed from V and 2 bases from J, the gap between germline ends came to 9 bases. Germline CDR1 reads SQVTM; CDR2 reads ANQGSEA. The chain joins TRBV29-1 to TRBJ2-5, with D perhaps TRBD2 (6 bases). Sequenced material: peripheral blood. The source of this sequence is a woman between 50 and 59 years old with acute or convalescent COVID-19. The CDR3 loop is CSVKDYQETQYF. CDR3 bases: TGCAGCGTTAAGGACTATCAAGAGACCCAGTACTTC.